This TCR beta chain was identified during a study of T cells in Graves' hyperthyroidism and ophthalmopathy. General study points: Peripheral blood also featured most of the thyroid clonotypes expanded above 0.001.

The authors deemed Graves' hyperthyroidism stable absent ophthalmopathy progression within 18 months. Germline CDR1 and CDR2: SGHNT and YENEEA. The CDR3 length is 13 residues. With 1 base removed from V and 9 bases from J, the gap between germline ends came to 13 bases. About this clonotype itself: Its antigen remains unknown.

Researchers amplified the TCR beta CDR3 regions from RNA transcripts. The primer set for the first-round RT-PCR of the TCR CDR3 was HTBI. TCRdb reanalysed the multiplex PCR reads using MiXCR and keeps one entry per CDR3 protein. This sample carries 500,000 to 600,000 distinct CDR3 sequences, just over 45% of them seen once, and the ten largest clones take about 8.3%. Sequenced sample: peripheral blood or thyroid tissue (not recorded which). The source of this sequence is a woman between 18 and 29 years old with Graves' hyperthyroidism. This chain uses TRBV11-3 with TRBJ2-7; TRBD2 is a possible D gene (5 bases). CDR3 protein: CASSLGPRDTQYF. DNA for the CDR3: TGTGCCAGCAGCTTAGGTCCCCGGGATACGCAGTACTTC.